This TCR beta chain is from a study of blood T cell repertoires in COVID-19. Generated by immunoSEQ multiplex PCR, the TCRdb table keeps only in-frame clones and is missing some. The profile shows tens of thousands of clones, around 82% of them singletons. Trimming cost V 6 bases and J 3 bases; bases outside gene matches: 8. The CDR3 spans 15 residues. The germline gives CDR1 MNHEY, CDR2 SMNVEV (reference sequence). This sequence originates from a human donor in a cohort sampled during active COVID-19. This chain connects TRBV27 to TRBJ2-7, with TRBD1 identical over 10 bases. Input material: peripheral blood. This CDR3 is CASRGGQGRIYEQYF. CDR3 coding DNA: TGTGCCAGCAGAGGGGGACAGGGGAGGATCTACGAGCAGTACTTC.